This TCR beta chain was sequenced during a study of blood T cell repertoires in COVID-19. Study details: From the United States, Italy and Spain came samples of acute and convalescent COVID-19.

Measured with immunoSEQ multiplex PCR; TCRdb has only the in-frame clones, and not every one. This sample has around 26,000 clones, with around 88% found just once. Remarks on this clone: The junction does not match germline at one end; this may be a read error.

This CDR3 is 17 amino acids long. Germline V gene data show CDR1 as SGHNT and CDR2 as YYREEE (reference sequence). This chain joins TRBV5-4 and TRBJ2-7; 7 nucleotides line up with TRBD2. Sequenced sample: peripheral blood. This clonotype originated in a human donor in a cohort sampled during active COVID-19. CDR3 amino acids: CASRLGAGPHVSYEQYF. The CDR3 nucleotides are TGTGCCAGCAGATTGGGAGCGGGGCCTCACGTTTCCTACGAGCAGTACTTC. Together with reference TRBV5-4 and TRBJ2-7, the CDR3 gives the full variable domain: ETGVTQSPTHLIKTRGQQVTLRCSSQSGHNTVSWYQQALGQGPQFIFQYYREEENGRGNFPPRFSGLQFPNYSSELNVNALELDDSALYLCASRLGAGPHVSYEQYFGPGTRLTVT.